The 2 T cell receptor beta chains below were found in one sample sequenced in a study of CD8+ T cells in alopecia areata. The treatment was: oral pan-JAK inhibitor, 5-10 mg twice daily. Sequencing used cDNA as its template, made by extracting RNA and reverse transcribing it. The table came from immunoSEQ multiplex PCR; TCRdb's copy has only in-frame clones and leaves some out. This table holds 150,000 to 200,000 clones, approximately 67% found once. The sequencing here drew on CD4+ T cells sorted from blood, taken at approximately week 49, from a patient treated with tofacitinib. Every receptor here comes from a human donor with alopecia areata.

The V call is TRBV2, the J call TRBJ2-2, with D unresolved. The germline V gene has CDR1 SNHLY and CDR2 FYNNEI. The CDR3 sequence is 13 residues long. Deletions cut 4 bases from V and 4 bases from J, with 7 bases between. This CDR3 reads CASSVTGTGELFF. CDR3 nucleotide sequence: TGTGCCAGCAGTGTGACGGGCACCGGGGAGCTGTTTTTT.

The CDR3 reads CASSAGGGANVLTF. In DNA form, the CDR3 reads TGTGCCAGTAGTGCGGGAGGTGGGGCCAACGTCCTGACTTTC. The chain has TRBV19 and TRBJ2-6, with 8 positions matching TRBD2. Germline CDR1 reads LNHDA; CDR2 reads SQIVND (reference sequence). CDR3 size: 14 residues. V shed 5 bases and J 3 bases; nucleotides not matched to a gene: 0. Full variable domain (outside the CDR3, taken from reference TRBV19 and TRBJ2-6): DGGITQSPKYLFRKEGQNVTLSCEQNLNHDAMYWYRQDPGQGLRLIYYSQIVNDFQKGDIAEGYSVSREKKESFPLTVTSAQKNPTAFYLCASSAGGGANVLTFGAGSRLTVL.